These 29 T cell receptor beta chains share one sample of origin, sequenced in a study of beta chain features in type 1 diabetes. TCRB transcripts that were expressed got sequenced, as all of the isolated RNA had been reverse transcribed. Profiled with immunoSEQ multiplex PCR; TCRdb holds only in-frame clones, not every one. The sample shows 350,000 to 450,000 clones, more than 13% of them seen only once. The source material was naive CD4+ T cells from blood. The source is a woman under 30 in good health.

The chain combines TRBV28 with TRBJ2-3, with 11 bases aligning to TRBD2. Germline-derived CDR1 and CDR2 are MDHEN and SYDVKM. This CDR3 has 16 residues. After removal of 4 bases from V and 0 bases from J, the junction contained 3 bases not matched to a gene. The CDR3 nucleotides read TGTGCCAGCAGTTGGGGACTAGCGGTTAGCACAGATACGCAGTATTTT. Protein: CASSWGLAVSTDTQYF.

The J gene is TRBJ2-5, the V gene TRBV6-1, with 7 bases identical to TRBD1. Losses at the gene ends were 10 bases for V and 2 bases for J; bases not matched to a gene: 13. Germline assignment: CDR1 MNHNS and CDR2 SASEGT. The CDR3 has 15 residues. The CDR3 loop reads CATYPGQIIQETQYF. Written as DNA, the CDR3 is TGTGCCACCTACCCGGGACAGATAATTCAAGAGACCCAGTACTTC.

The chain combines TRBV5-6 with TRBJ1-1, with D perhaps TRBD1 (6 bases). Germline V gene lookup returns CDR1 SGHDT and CDR2 YYEEEE. Trimming took 1 base from V and 6 from J, leaving 10 bases between them. This CDR3 has 13 amino acids. CDR3 sequence (DNA): TGTGCCAGCAGCTTGAGCAGGGGCGCTGAAGCTTTCTTT. Its protein is CASSLSRGAEAFF.

This clone was found a few times. The chain carries TRBV29-1 and TRBJ1-1; 7 nucleotides line up with TRBD1. V trimming: 4 bases; J trimming: 5 bases; junction bases outside the gene matches: 10. This CDR3 spans 14 amino acids. From germline, CDR1 is SQVTM and CDR2 ANQGSEA. The CDR3 here is CSVGRDRKGTEAFF. In DNA, the CDR3 is TGCAGCGTTGGGAGGGACAGAAAGGGAACTGAAGCTTTCTTT.

This clone occurred a few times. The chain recombines TRBV7-9 with TRBJ2-7, with D perhaps matching TRBD1 (5 bases). Trimming shortened V by 1 base and J by 2 bases, and 9 bases separated the two germline ends. Per the germline V gene, CDR1 is SEHNR and CDR2 is FQNEAQ (reference sequence). CDR3 length equals 14 residues. For the CDR3, the DNA is TGTGCCAGCAGCTTAGAAGTCAGGGCCTACGAGCAGTACTTC. This sequence encodes CASSLEVRAYEQYF.

Comments on this clone: This sample includes further DNA sequences coding for the same CDR3. The chain carries TRBV9 and TRBJ2-7; 10 positions match TRBD2. The V and J ends lost 2 bases and 1 base, in that order; junction bases with no gene match: 0. CDR3 length: 14 amino acids. Germline assignment: CDR1 SGDLS and CDR2 YYNGEE. The chain's CDR3 is CASSVTSGSYEQYF. The CDR3 region has the DNA TGTGCCAGCAGCGTGACTAGCGGGTCCTACGAGCAGTACTTC.

The chain combines TRBV5-1 with TRBJ2-5; D gene unclear. CDR1 SGHRS and CDR2 YFSETQ come from the germline V gene. There are 15 residues in the CDR3. Between the trimmed V and J ends, which lost 2 bases and 4 bases, there was a span of 15 bases. The CDR3 loop is CASSFLSQTGETQYF. The CDR3 DNA reads TGCGCCAGCAGCTTTCTATCCCAGACTGGAGAGACCCAGTACTTC.

This chain connects TRBV4-3 to TRBJ1-1; 7 bases are shared with TRBD1. Germline CDR1 LGHNA, CDR2 YSLEER. J lost 0 bases, V lost 0 bases, and 7 bases had no gene match. This CDR3 is 17 amino acids long. The CDR3: CASSQDPAGQLNTEAFF. The CDR3 DNA sequence: TGCGCCAGCAGCCAAGACCCGGCGGGACAGCTGAACACTGAAGCTTTCTTT.

This clone was seen more than once but under ten times. V is TRBV29-1 and J is TRBJ2-5, with D possibly matching TRBD1 (5 bases). Trimming shortened V by 3 bases and J by 4 bases, and 12 bases separated the two germline ends. Germline assignment: CDR1 SQVTM and CDR2 ANQGSEA. The CDR3 is made up of 13 amino acids. The CDR3 bases are TGCAGCGTTGACAGGGTATCAGGAGAGACCCAGTACTTC. Amino acids: CSVDRVSGETQYF.

The J gene is TRBJ1-1, the V gene TRBV5-4, with a weak D call TRBD1 (6 bases). Trimming shortened V by 4 bases and J by 5 bases, and 15 bases separated the two germline ends. This CDR3 is 14 amino acids long. Germline CDR1 reads SGHNT; CDR2 reads YYREEE (reference sequence). The CDR3 region is CASSAVQGSTEAFF. CDR3 bases: TGTGCCAGCAGCGCGGTGCAGGGGAGTACTGAAGCTTTCTTT.

This clone was detected only a few times. The rearrangement joins TRBV23-1 to TRBJ1-1; the D gene is possibly TRBD1 (5 bases). TRBV23-1 is an ORF, and what it does is uncertain. The CDR3 is 15 residues long. The V and J ends lost 6 bases and 2 bases respectively, with 16 bases between them. The CDR3 loop is CASSHSTGVNTEAFF. DNA of the CDR3: TGCGCCAGCAGCCATTCTACAGGAGTCAACACTGAAGCTTTCTTT.

This chain joins TRBV6-1 and TRBJ1-2; 9 positions match TRBD1. The CDR3 runs to 14 residues. Germline V gene lookup returns CDR1 MNHNS and CDR2 SASEGT. Trimming took 7 bases from V and 8 from J; bases not matched to a gene: 11. In DNA, the CDR3 is TGTGCCAGCATTGGGACAGGGAGTGGAAAGGGCTACACCTTC. Protein: CASIGTGSGKGYTF.

This clone was seen a handful of times. The chain recombines TRBV5-1 with TRBJ2-5; tentative D call: TRBD1 (6 bases). CDR1 and CDR2 (germline): SGHRS, YFSETQ. The CDR3 contains 16 residues. The ends were cut back, 1 base at V and 1 base at J, with 14 bases in the middle. The CDR3 sequence: CASSLISGRGQETQYF. DNA for the CDR3: TGCGCCAGCAGCTTGATATCGGGCAGGGGCCAAGAGACCCAGTACTTC.

The CDR3: CASCRSGTANTEAFF. The DNA of the CDR3 is TGTGCCAGTTGTCGCTCCGGGACAGCGAACACTGAAGCTTTCTTT. The chain joins TRBV19 to TRBJ1-1; 7 nucleotides align to TRBD1. The CDR3 has 15 amino acids. Germline loops: CDR1 LNHDA, CDR2 SQIVND (reference sequence). The V gene end was trimmed by 8 bases and the J gene end by 1 base; junction bases not matched to a gene: 10. The whole variable domain, remainder taken from reference TRBV19 and TRBJ1-1, is DGGITQSPKYLFRKEGQNVTLSCEQNLNHDAMYWYRQDPGQGLRLIYYSQIVNDFQKGDIAEGYSVSREKKESFPLTVTSAQKNPTAFYLCASCRSGTANTEAFFGQGTRLTVV.

This clone was counted between two and nine times. This chain uses TRBV9 with TRBJ2-1; TRBD2 matches 12 bases. Trimming removed 2 bases from V and 8 bases from J; junction bases left unmatched: 8. Germline assignment: CDR1 SGDLS and CDR2 YYNGEE. This CDR3 spans 16 amino acids. CDR3 region: CASSVTSGSIGYEQFF. The CDR3 bases are TGTGCCAGCAGCGTGACTAGCGGGAGTATTGGCTATGAGCAGTTCTTC.

Details on this clone: The same CDR3 arises from other DNA sequences in this sample as well. The chain uses TRBV18 and TRBJ1-1; TRBD1 agrees at 8 bases. CDR3 size: 14 residues. Germline CDR1 is KGHSH and CDR2 is LQKENI. Trimming took 2 bases from V and 1 from J; bases not matched to a gene: 0. This CDR3 reads CASSPTGGNTEAFF. The DNA of the CDR3 is TGTGCCAGCTCACCAACAGGGGGGAACACTGAAGCTTTCTTT.

This clone has only a few counts. The chain recombines TRBV29-1 with TRBJ2-3; TRBD1 matches 7 bases. Germline CDR1 and CDR2: SQVTM and ANQGSEA. The CDR3 sequence is 14 residues long. The ends lost 0 bases at V and 6 bases at J; junction bases unmatched: 6. CDR3 sequence: CSVEDQGVGDTQYF. For the CDR3, the DNA is TGCAGCGTTGAAGACCAGGGGGTGGGGGATACGCAGTATTTT.

This chain joins TRBV10-3 and TRBJ2-4; TRBD1 aligns across 11 bases. Per germline, CDR1 ENHRY and CDR2 SYGVKD. With 3 bases clipped from V and 1 base from J, the junction kept 8 bases outside the gene matches. The CDR3 length is 18 residues. CDR3 region: CAISDRDRGISAKNIQYF. The CDR3 DNA sequence: TGTGCCATCAGTGACCGGGACAGGGGGATTTCGGCCAAAAACATTCAGTACTTC.

This chain uses TRBV28 with TRBJ1-5; TRBD1 is a possible D gene (6 bases). The germline V and J ends were trimmed by 3 bases and 0 bases, with 12 bases remaining between them. The CDR3 is 16 amino acids. The V gene's germline CDR1 is MDHEN and CDR2 SYDVKM. The CDR3 spells CASSFQGLYSNQPQHF. The CDR3 coding sequence is TGTGCCAGCAGTTTCCAGGGGCTCTATAGCAATCAGCCCCAGCATTTT.

This clone was detected a few times. The V and J genes are TRBV6-1 and TRBJ2-5, with 9 positions matching TRBD2. Germline CDR1 is MNHNS and CDR2 is SASEGT. J gave up 4 bases and V 2 bases, and 8 bases lay outside the gene matches. This CDR3 contains 16 residues. CDR3 sequence: CASSELAGALGETQYF. The CDR3 coding sequence is TGTGCCAGCAGTGAATTAGCGGGAGCCCTTGGAGAGACCCAGTACTTC.

This clone was detected only a few times. Here the CDR3 DNA reads TGCAGCGTTGCCGGGACAGGGTGGGAGACCCAGTACTTC. Translated: CSVAGTGWETQYF. The rearrangement joins TRBV29-1 to TRBJ2-5; 9 bases fit TRBD1. Germline loops: CDR1 SQVTM, CDR2 ANQGSEA. Trimming at V came to 4 bases and at J to 5 bases, leaving 5 bases not matched to a gene. The CDR3 is 13 residues long.

The genes are TRBV7-2 and TRBJ2-1; D uncertain. The CDR3 consists of 14 residues. Trimming took off 5 bases at V and 3 bases at J, with 11 bases between the two ends. The germline CDR1 and CDR2 sequences are SGHTA and FQGNSA. The CDR3 DNA is TGTGCCAGCAGCCCCGACTTGGGCTACAATGAGCAGTTCTTC. The encoded protein is CASSPDLGYNEQFF.

This clone appeared a few times. The chain recombines TRBV30 with TRBJ2-3, with D tentatively TRBD2 (6 bases). This CDR3 has 13 amino acids. V lost 1 base and J lost 9, with 14 bases in between. CDR1 is GTSNPN and CDR2 is SVGIG in the germline V gene (reference sequence). The CDR3 nucleotides read TGTGCCTGGAGTGGAGCTGGGACTCCAACGCAGTATTTT. It translates to CAWSGAGTPTQYF. Full variable domain (missing parts from reference TRBV30 and TRBJ2-3): SQTIHQWPATLVQPVGSPLSLECTVEGTSNPNLYWYRQAAGRGLQLLFYSVGIGQISSEVPQNLSASRPQDRQFILSSKKLLLSDSGFYLCAWSGAGTPTQYFGPGTRLTVL.

This clone was found a few times. The chain has TRBV19 and TRBJ1-1; D gene unclear. The CDR3 contains 14 residues. Trimming took off 3 bases at V and 1 base at J, with 9 bases between the two ends. Germline loops: CDR1 LNHDA, CDR2 SQIVND (reference sequence). The CDR3 region is CASSIIERNTEAFF. Here the CDR3 DNA reads TGTGCCAGTAGTATCATCGAGAGGAACACTGAAGCTTTCTTT. Variable domain in full (rest from reference TRBV19 and TRBJ1-1): DGGITQSPKYLFRKEGQNVTLSCEQNLNHDAMYWYRQDPGQGLRLIYYSQIVNDFQKGDIAEGYSVSREKKESFPLTVTSAQKNPTAFYLCASSIIERNTEAFFGQGTRLTVV.

The chain has TRBV28 and TRBJ2-3; 11 nucleotides agree with TRBD2. J gave up 6 bases and V 4 bases, and 6 bases lay outside the gene matches. The CDR3 loop spans 15 amino acids. From germline, CDR1 is MDHEN and CDR2 SYDVKM. The chain's CDR3 is CASSSRTSGPDTQYF. The DNA of the CDR3 is TGTGCCAGCAGTTCCCGGACTAGCGGGCCGGATACGCAGTATTTT.

J is TRBJ2-1 and V is TRBV30; a weak D match, TRBD2 (7 bases). The CDR3 runs 16 residues. CDR1 is GTSNPN and CDR2 is SVGIG in the germline V gene (reference sequence). V lost 4 bases, J lost 3 bases, and 19 bases lay in between. As DNA, the CDR3 is TGTGCCTGGACCCCTAGGGGGGGTAATAGCTACAATGAGCAGTTCTTC. It is translated as CAWTPRGGNSYNEQFF.

This clone was detected a few times. This sequence joins TRBV10-3 and TRBJ2-7; D is possibly TRBD1 (6 bases). Germline V gene lookup returns CDR1 ENHRY and CDR2 SYGVKD. Trimming left V 5 bases short and J 3 bases short, with 11 bases between. The CDR3 is 13 residues long. CDR3 amino acids: CAISSQGNYEQYF. DNA of the CDR3: TGTGCCATCAGTTCACAGGGTAACTACGAGCAGTACTTC.

The V call is TRBV6-1, the J call TRBJ2-7; maybe TRBD1 (6 bases). Germline V gene data show CDR1 as MNHNS and CDR2 as SASEGT. This CDR3 is 14 amino acids long. Trimming stripped 6 bases from V and 0 bases from J, with 12 bases between. The CDR3 spells CASSVAGASYEQYF. The CDR3 coding sequence is TGTGCCAGCAGCGTCGCAGGGGCCTCCTACGAGCAGTACTTC.

A few counts support this clone. The J gene is TRBJ2-7, the V gene TRBV28; 9 bases agree with TRBD1. CDR3 length equals 14 residues. V gave up 6 bases and J gave up 7 bases; unmatched junction bases: 10. The V gene's germline CDR1 is MDHEN and CDR2 SYDVKM. The CDR3 DNA sequence: TGTGCCAGCAGACAGACAGGGGGAATAGGGGAGCAGTACTTC. Its translation is CASRQTGGIGEQYF.